The 9 T cell receptor beta chains presented below share a single source sample, sequenced in a study of T-cell memory formation after mild COVID-19. TCRdb itself ran the 5' RACE reads through MiXCR, one entry per CDR3 protein. The sample lists over 450,000 distinct CDR3 sequences; around 20% were seen once. Sequencing was carried out using PBMCs or a T cell subset sorted from them (not recorded which). These receptors were collected from an adult woman who had mild COVID-19 (a few samples of this study predate the infection). Cell type and time point are not known.

This clonotype was counted ten times or more. The V and J genes are TRBV7-2 and TRBJ2-1, with TRBD2 identical over 9 bases. Germline loops: CDR1 SGHTA, CDR2 FQGNSA. Unmatched junction bases numbered 7, after V lost 1 base and J lost 9 bases. CDR3 length equals 15 residues. The CDR3: CASSLGGRAKVEQFF. The DNA of the CDR3 is TGTGCCAGCAGCTTAGGCGGGAGGGCCAAGGTTGAGCAGTTCTTC.

The CDR3 DNA reads as TGTGCCACCAGTGACCCGACTAGCGTATCCTACAATGAGCAGTTCTTC. Translated, it gives CATSDPTSVSYNEQFF. The rearrangement links TRBV24-1 to TRBJ2-1, with 8 bases fitting TRBD2. The CDR3 runs to 16 residues. With 4 bases clipped from V and 1 base from J, the junction kept 5 bases outside the gene matches. Per germline, CDR1 KGHDR and CDR2 SFDVKD.

The chain employs TRBV27 and TRBJ1-1, with D unclear. V gave up 5 bases and J gave up 4 bases, with 14 bases separating them. The V gene's germline CDR1 is MNHEY and CDR2 SMNVEV (reference sequence). CDR3 length: 14 amino acids. The CDR3 bases are TGTGCCAGCAGTCCAACGGGGATCGGCACTGAAGCTTTCTTT. Encoded protein: CASSPTGIGTEAFF.

This clonotype was detected a few times. V gene TRBV4-1 combines with J gene TRBJ2-1; weak D call: TRBD2 (7 bases). V dropped 4 bases and J dropped 2 bases, with 18 bases sitting between them. The CDR3 has 17 amino acids. Germline-derived CDR1 and CDR2 are MGHRA and YSYEKL. The CDR3 coding sequence is TGCGCCAGCAGCCTCGTCGGATCCGGGGGGCCCTACAATGAGCAGTTCTTC. It codes for CASSLVGSGGPYNEQFF.

The chain uses TRBV6-1 and TRBJ1-4; a possible D gene is TRBD1 (6 bases). Germline V gene sequence: CDR1 MNHNS, CDR2 SASEGT. The CDR3 totals 19 residues. The V gene lost 4 bases and the J gene lost 2 bases, with 23 bases spanning the gap. CDR3 in amino acids: CASSAPWRGGSPTNEKLFF. The CDR3 DNA is TGTGCCAGCAGTGCTCCCTGGCGGGGGGGCTCGCCGACTAATGAAAAACTGTTTTTT.

The J gene is TRBJ2-1, the V gene TRBV4-1; a possible D gene is TRBD2 (6 bases). The CDR3 is made up of 13 amino acids. Germline V gives CDR1 MGHRA, CDR2 YSYEKL. Trimming pared 0 bases from V and 13 bases from J, leaving 13 bases between. As DNA, the CDR3 is TGCGCCAGCAGCCAAGATTTAGCGGAGCGTCAGTTCTTC. Its translation: CASSQDLAERQFF.

This clonotype was observed a handful of times. This chain links TRBV7-8 with TRBJ2-7, with 7 bases that match TRBD2. CDR1 SGHVS and CDR2 FQNEAQ come from the germline V gene. The CDR3 is 15 amino acids. The V gene end was trimmed by 5 bases and the J gene end by 3 bases; junction bases not matched to a gene: 10. The CDR3 region is CASSRAGLVSYEQYF. The CDR3 DNA reads as TGTGCCAGCAGCAGAGCGGGGCTAGTCAGCTACGAGCAGTACTTC.

The chain couples TRBV20-1 to TRBJ2-7; D may be TRBD1 (6 bases). CDR1 is DFQATT, CDR2 SNEGSKA, per germline (reference sequence). CDR3 length: 14 residues. Trimming stripped 3 bases from V and 0 bases from J, with 12 bases between. CDR3 loop: CSASPRTASYEQYF. The CDR3 DNA follows: TGCAGTGCTAGTCCTCGGACAGCCTCCTACGAGCAGTACTTC.

CDR3: CASSQEQDGYGYTF. As DNA, the CDR3 is TGCGCCAGCAGCCAAGAACAAGATGGCTATGGCTACACCTTC. The chain has TRBV4-1 and TRBJ1-2; D uncertain. Germline CDR1 MGHRA, CDR2 YSYEKL. The CDR3 has 14 amino acids. V shed 0 bases and J shed 4 bases, with 9 bases lying between them.